This is a list of T cell receptor beta chains from one sample in a study of blood T cell repertoires in COVID-19. Assay used: immunoSEQ multiplex PCR; TCRdb lists only in-frame clones, some missing. The sample lists some 670,000 clones; approximately 90% were seen once. The sequenced sample consisted of peripheral blood. The receptors here all came from a woman under 30 with acute or convalescent COVID-19. CDR3s include the opening cysteine and the closing phenylalanine or tryptophan. D genes are given only for firm matches. For some rows the clone size is stated as once, few or many, or as a class when expanded; others skip it.

J,V,size,D,length,DNA,CDR3
TRBJ1-4,TRBV7-6,NA,TRBD1,19,TGTGCCAGCAGCTTAGTCCCCGGGACAGGGGGCAGGACGGATGAAAAACTGTTTTTT,CASSLVPGTGGRTDEKLFF
TRBJ1-2,TRBV6-5,once,NA,15,TGTGCCAGCAGTTACTCGATCTCCGAGGGCAATGGCTACACCTTC,CASSYSISEGNGYTF
TRBJ2-2,TRBV6-2/TRBV6-3,NA,TRBD1,15,TGTGCCAGCAGCTCCGCGGACAGGGTTACCGGGGAGCTGTTTTTT,CASSSADRVTGELFF
TRBJ1-5,TRBV3-1/TRBV3-2,NA,NA,16,TGTGCCAGCAGCCAATCAGACAGTTGGGGCAATCAGCCCCAGCATTTT,CASSQSDSWGNQPQHF
TRBJ1-1,TRBV3-1/TRBV3-2,NA,TRBD1,13,TGTGCCAGCAGCCGGGACAGGGCCACTGAAGCTTTCTTT,CASSRDRATEAFF
TRBJ2-7,TRBV7-2,NA,NA,15,TGTGCCAGCAGCTTGTCGACCGGGGGTGCCTACGAGCAGTACTTC,CASSLSTGGAYEQYF
TRBJ1-1,TRBV7-9,few,NA,13,TGTGCCAGCAGCTTGACGAGGGACACTGAAGCTTTCTTT,CASSLTRDTEAFF
TRBJ2-7,TRBV19,NA,TRBD1,13,TGTGCCAGTAGTTCGGGACAGCCCTACGAGCAGTACTTC,CASSSGQPYEQYF
TRBJ1-1,TRBV3-1/TRBV3-2,NA,NA,14,TGTGCCAGCAGCCAAGAATCATCGAACACCGAAGCTTTCTTT,CASSQESSNTEAFF
TRBJ2-7,TRBV4-3,NA,TRBD1,15,TGCGCCAGCAGCAAAGGGACAGGCACTTTCTACGAGCAGTACTTC,CASSKGTGTFYEQYF
TRBJ1-1,TRBV7-9,NA,NA,13,TGTGCCAGCAGCTCCGAGACTCTATTCGAAGCTTTCTTT,CASSSETLFEAFF
TRBJ1-1,TRBV7-6,NA,TRBD1,13,TGTGCCAGCAGCTTCACAGGGGACACTGAAGCTTTCTTT,CASSFTGDTEAFF
TRBJ1-2,TRBV12-5,once,NA,14,TGTGCTAGTGATCGAAGCAGGTCTAACTATGGCTACACCTTC,CASDRSRSNYGYTF
TRBJ2-7,TRBV5-5,NA,TRBD1,14,TGTGCCAGCAGCCAGACAGGGGGACCCTACGAGCAGTACTTC,CASSQTGGPYEQYF
TRBJ2-3,TRBV5-1,NA,NA,12,TGCGCCAGCAGCTTGCCGTCCGATACGCAGTATTTT,CASSLPSDTQYF
TRBJ1-1,TRBV19,once,NA,13,TGTGCCGCCCACTCGGCAGGCTGGACTGAAGCTTTCTTT,CAAHSAGWTEAFF
TRBJ1-1,TRBV10-3,NA,TRBD1,14,TGTGCCATCACCGAACAGGGGTGGGGCACTGAAGCTTTCTTT,CAITEQGWGTEAFF
TRBJ1-2,TRBV6-2/TRBV6-3,NA,NA,17,TGTGCCAGCAGTTACTCGACGGAACCGGGCAGGGGCTATGGCTACACCTTC,CASSYSTEPGRGYGYTF
TRBJ1-2,TRBV28,NA,TRBD1,14,TGTGCCAGCAGTCCAGGGGGCGCGACTTTTGGCTACACCTTC,CASSPGGATFGYTF
TRBJ1-6,TRBV9,NA,NA,13,TGTGCCAGCTCAAAGGGGTATAATTCACCCCTCCACTTT,CASSKGYNSPLHF
TRBJ1-2,TRBV5-4,NA,NA,13,TGTGCCAGCAGTCGGGGAGGCCAATATGGCTACACCTTC,CASSRGGQYGYTF
TRBJ2-1,TRBV9,NA,TRBD2,16,TGTGCCAGCAGCCTACCTAGCGGGGGGCCTTTGTATGAGCAGTTCTTC,CASSLPSGGPLYEQFF
TRBJ1-1,TRBV12-3/TRBV12-4,once,NA,13,TGTGCCAGCAGTTTGGAGGGCGGGACTGAAGCTTTCTTT,CASSLEGGTEAFF
TRBJ2-7,TRBV3-1/TRBV3-2,NA,TRBD2,15,TGTGCCAGCAGCCTCTGGACTAGCGGGAGCTACGAGCAGTACTTC,CASSLWTSGSYEQYF
TRBJ1-2,TRBV5-1,NA,NA,17,TGCGCCAGCAGCTTGGCAGGCACAGGTTCAAACCTCTATGGCTACACCTTC,CASSLAGTGSNLYGYTF
TRBJ1-1,TRBV19,NA,NA,14,TGTGCCAGTAGTATAATTCGGGGTGTGACTGAAGCTTTCTTT,CASSIIRGVTEAFF
TRBJ1-3,TRBV6-5,once,NA,14,TGTGCCAGCAGTTTCTCACTAGGCGGAAACACCATATATTTT,CASSFSLGGNTIYF
TRBJ1-2,TRBV2,NA,TRBD1,14,TGTGCCAGCAGTGTGGGACAGGGGTTATATGGCTACACCTTC,CASSVGQGLYGYTF
TRBJ2-1,TRBV5-6,NA,TRBD2,19,TGTGCCAGCAGCTTGTTGACTAGCGGGGGCCGCTGGTTCCTCAATGAGCAGTTCTTC,CASSLLTSGGRWFLNEQFF
TRBJ2-7,TRBV19,NA,NA,13,TGTGCCAGTAGTGTCTTGGGGGCGCGTGAGCAGTACTTC,CASSVLGAREQYF
TRBJ1-4,TRBV3-1/TRBV3-2,NA,NA,14,TGTGCCAGCAGCCAGGGAGGGGATGCTGAAAAACTGTTTTTT,CASSQGGDAEKLFF
TRBJ1-2,TRBV28,NA,TRBD1,16,TGTGCCAGCAGCTCAGGGGGGCATACTCCTAACTATGGCTACACCTTC,CASSSGGHTPNYGYTF
TRBJ1-2,TRBV19,NA,TRBD1,15,TGTGCCAGTAGTATAGACGAGGGGGCGTGGTATGGCTACACCTTC,CASSIDEGAWYGYTF
TRBJ2-7,TRBV3-1/TRBV3-2,NA,TRBD1,14,TGTGCCAGCAGCCCCGGGACAGAGTCCTACGAGCAGTACTTC,CASSPGTESYEQYF
TRBJ1-2,TRBV12-3/TRBV12-4,NA,NA,12,TGTGCCAGCAGTTTTTGGTCGGATGGCTACACCTTC,CASSFWSDGYTF
TRBJ1-2,TRBV6-5,NA,TRBD1,15,TGTGCCAGCAGTTACGCCACTCAGGGGGCGTATGGCTACACCTTC,CASSYATQGAYGYTF
TRBJ1-2,TRBV4-2,NA,NA,14,TGTGCCAGCAGCCAAGAGGAAACAGCCAATGGCTACACCTTC,CASSQEETANGYTF
TRBJ1-1,TRBV12-5,NA,TRBD1,18,TGTGCTAGTGGTTTTGGATCCGGGACAGGGGTCCTGAACACTGAAGCTTTCTTT,CASGFGSGTGVLNTEAFF
TRBJ1-2,TRBV30,NA,NA,13,TGTGCCTGGAGTGTATACTCCTCTCGGGGCTACACCTTC,CAWSVYSSRGYTF
TRBJ1-3,TRBV3-1/TRBV3-2,once,NA,13,TGTGCCAGCAGCCAGAACGAGCAAAACACCATATATTTT,CASSQNEQNTIYF
TRBJ1-5,TRBV4-2,NA,TRBD1,16,TGTGCCAGCAGCCCGCAGGGGGCAGGGAACAATCAGCCCCAGCATTTT,CASSPQGAGNNQPQHF
TRBJ2-7,TRBV11-2,NA,TRBD1,15,TGTGCCAGCAGCTTAAGGGACAGCGCGTCCTACGAGCAGTACTTC,CASSLRDSASYEQYF
TRBJ1-1,TRBV12-3/TRBV12-4,NA,NA,12,TGTGCCAGCAGTTTGCTGGGCGCGGGAGCTTTCTTT,CASSLLGAGAFF
TRBJ2-7,TRBV7-8,NA,NA,18,TGTGCCAGCAGCTTAATCAGATGGGCGTCAGGGGAAACACGCGAGCAGTACTTC,CASSLIRWASGETREQYF
TRBJ2-7,TRBV28,NA,NA,15,TGTGCCAGCAGTTTCCGCGGACAGCTACTCTACGAGCAGTACTTC,CASSFRGQLLYEQYF
TRBJ1-6,TRBV28,NA,TRBD1,14,TGTGCCAGCAGTGGGGGACAGCGGAATTCACCCCTCCACTTT,CASSGGQRNSPLHF
TRBJ1-1,TRBV2,few,NA,13,TGTGCCAGCATTGGGCCACTGAACACTGAAGCTTTCTTT,CASIGPLNTEAFF
TRBJ2-3,TRBV18,NA,NA,14,TGTGCCAGCTCACCAGGCAGGGTACCAGATACGCAGTATTTT,CASSPGRVPDTQYF